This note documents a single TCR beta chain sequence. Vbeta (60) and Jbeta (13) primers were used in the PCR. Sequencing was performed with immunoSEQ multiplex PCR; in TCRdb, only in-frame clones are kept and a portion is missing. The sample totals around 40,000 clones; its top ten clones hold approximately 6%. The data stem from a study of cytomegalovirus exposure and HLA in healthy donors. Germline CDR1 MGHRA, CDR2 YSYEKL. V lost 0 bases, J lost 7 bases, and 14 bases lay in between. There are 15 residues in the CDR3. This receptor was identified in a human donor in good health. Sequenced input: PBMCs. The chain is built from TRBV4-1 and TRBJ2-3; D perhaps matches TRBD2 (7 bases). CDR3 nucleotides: TGCGCCAGCAGCCAAGATAACCCGGGGGGCAATACGCAGTATTTT. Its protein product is CASSQDNPGGNTQYF.